The source of this TCR beta chain is a study of blood T cell repertoires in COVID-19. Study information: Sites across the United States, Italy and Spain contributed samples from acute and convalescent COVID-19. From T cells, B-cell-depleted T cells, or PBMCs came the material, which was cDNA or gDNA.

Original handling: Reference gene primer amplification gave nucleated cell count estimates. The table came from immunoSEQ multiplex PCR; TCRdb's copy has only in-frame clones and leaves some out. That table gives V, J and clone size, and the DNA gave D and trimming. The sample shows 150,000 to 200,000 clones, 84% of them seen only once. The origin of this receptor is a man between 18 and 29 years old with active or convalescent COVID-19. The sample comprised peripheral blood.

DNA of the CDR3: TGCAGCGCTAGCCCGGGGGTTGCTCAAGAGACCCAGTACTTC. Translation: CSASPGVAQETQYF. The chain combines TRBV29-1 with TRBJ2-5; weak D call: TRBD2 (6 bases). Germline CDR1 reads SQVTM; CDR2 reads ANQGSEA. There are 14 residues in the CDR3. V was shortened by 7 bases and J by 2 bases, with 17 bases between the two germline ends. The full variable domain, rest sourced from reference TRBV29-1 and TRBJ2-5, is SAVISQKPSRDICQRGTSLTIQCQVDSQVTMMFWYRQQPGQSLTLIATANQGSEATYESGFVIDKFPISRPNLTFSTLTVSNMSPEDSSIYLCSASPGVAQETQYFGPGTRLLVL.